A selection of T cell receptor beta chains follows, all from one sample in a study of blood T cell repertoires in COVID-19. The table came from immunoSEQ multiplex PCR; TCRdb's copy has only in-frame clones and leaves some out. Here the sample spans 350,000 to 450,000 clones, about 88% being singletons. Sequencing used peripheral blood. The receptors were sampled from a woman aged 40 to 50 with COVID-19, enrolled during active disease. CDR3s include the opening cysteine and the closing phenylalanine or tryptophan. The D gene is left open where the match is weak. A row's size may be missing; if present it is once, few, many or a size class.

length: 15; D: TRBD1; size: .; V: TRBV5-1; J: TRBJ1-4; DNA: TGCGCCAGCAGCTTTTCCGGACAGGGGTATGAAAAACTGTTTTTT; CDR3: CASSFSGQGYEKLFF
length: 13; D: .; size: .; V: TRBV29-1; J: TRBJ1-5; DNA: TGCAGCGTTGGAGGCGGTAGCAATCAGCCCCAGCATTTT; CDR3: CSVGGGSNQPQHF
length: 16; D: .; size: .; V: TRBV6-6; J: TRBJ1-3; DNA: TGTGCCAGCAGTTACTCGCCAGGTTACTCTGGAAACACCATATATTTT; CDR3: CASSYSPGYSGNTIYF
length: 11; D: .; size: .; V: TRBV7-3; J: TRBJ2-7; DNA: TGTGCCAGCAGCTCGGGGGTTGAGCAGTACTTC; CDR3: CASSSGVEQYF
length: 17; D: TRBD2; size: .; V: TRBV19; J: TRBJ2-1; DNA: TGTGCCAGTAGTACACAATTACTAGCGGGAGGTGGGAATGAGCAGTTCTTC; CDR3: CASSTQLLAGGGNEQFF
length: 14; D: .; size: .; V: TRBV6-5; J: TRBJ1-3; DNA: TGTGCCAGCAGCCCCGTCGGGTCTGGAAACACCATATATTTT; CDR3: CASSPVGSGNTIYF
length: 16; D: TRBD1; size: .; V: TRBV6-6; J: TRBJ1-3; DNA: TGTGCCAGCAGTTACGGGACAGGGGGCACTGGAAACACCATATATTTT; CDR3: CASSYGTGGTGNTIYF
length: 12; D: TRBD1; size: .; V: TRBV5-1; J: TRBJ2-7; DNA: TGCGCCAGCAGAGAGGCAGGGGGCGAGCAGTACTTC; CDR3: CASREAGGEQYF
length: 15; D: .; size: few; V: TRBV28; J: TRBJ1-6; DNA: TGTGCCAGCAGTTTATTTCACGGGAGGAATTCACCCCTCCACTTT; CDR3: CASSLFHGRNSPLHF
length: 13; D: .; size: .; V: TRBV13; J: TRBJ1-2; DNA: TGTGCCAGCAGCCGGACCACCAGGGGAGGCTACACCTTC; CDR3: CASSRTTRGGYTF
length: 13; D: TRBD1; size: once; V: TRBV13; J: TRBJ2-2; DNA: TGTGCCAGCAGCGTGACAGGGCCTGGGGAGCTGTTTTTT; CDR3: CASSVTGPGELFF
length: 15; D: .; size: .; V: TRBV9; J: TRBJ1-4; DNA: TGTGCCAGCAGCGTACTCCCGCAGGGTGGTGAAAAACTGTTTTTT; CDR3: CASSVLPQGGEKLFF
length: 13; D: .; size: .; V: TRBV7-9; J: TRBJ2-3; DNA: TGTGCCAGCAGCTTAGACAGTGGAGATACGCAGTATTTT; CDR3: CASSLDSGDTQYF
length: 15; D: TRBD1; size: .; V: TRBV7-2; J: TRBJ1-2; DNA: TGTGCCAGCGGGGCCGGGACAGGGGCCTCCTATGGCTACACCTTC; CDR3: CASGAGTGASYGYTF
length: 15; D: TRBD1; size: .; V: TRBV27; J: TRBJ1-5; DNA: TGTGCCAGCAGTTCCGGGACAGGGGGCTGGCAGCCCCAGCATTTT; CDR3: CASSSGTGGWQPQHF
length: 18; D: TRBD2; size: few; V: TRBV27; J: TRBJ2-7; DNA: TGTGCCAGCAGTGCCGGGACTAGCGGGCACCCAAGCTCCTACGAGCAGTACTTC; CDR3: CASSAGTSGHPSSYEQYF
length: 13; D: .; size: .; V: TRBV11-1; J: TRBJ2-7; DNA: TGTGCCAGCTCAAGGACATCGTACTACGAGCAGTACTTC; CDR3: CASSRTSYYEQYF
length: 14; D: .; size: .; V: TRBV5-6; J: TRBJ2-2; DNA: TGTGCCAGCAGCTGGGGGCAAAGCACCGGGGAGCTGTTTTTT; CDR3: CASSWGQSTGELFF
length: 14; D: .; size: .; V: TRBV6-5; J: TRBJ2-3; DNA: TGTGCCAGCAGTTACGGACAGCCAGATGGTACGCAGTATTTT; CDR3: CASSYGQPDGTQYF
length: 14; D: .; size: few; V: TRBV18; J: TRBJ1-5; DNA: TGTGCCAGCTCACCAGGGTCAGGCGACCAGCCCCAGCATTTT; CDR3: CASSPGSGDQPQHF
length: 12; D: .; size: .; V: TRBV7-9; J: TRBJ1-3; DNA: TGTGCCAGCAGTGCAGGGCGAAACACCATATATTTT; CDR3: CASSAGRNTIYF
length: 20; D: TRBD1; size: .; V: TRBV27; J: TRBJ2-1; DNA: TGTGCCAGCAAGGACTACCGGGACAGGCCCCGATCGGGAGTCTACAATGAGCAGTTCTTC; CDR3: CASKDYRDRPRSGVYNEQFF
length: 13; D: .; size: .; V: TRBV2; J: TRBJ1-1; DNA: TGTGCCAGCAGTTCTGGGCCCTACACTGAAGCTTTCTTT; CDR3: CASSSGPYTEAFF
length: 13; D: .; size: .; V: TRBV7-9; J: TRBJ1-1; DNA: TGTGCCAGCAGCTCCCCCATGAACACTGAAGCTTTCTTT; CDR3: CASSSPMNTEAFF
length: 14; D: .; size: .; V: TRBV28; J: TRBJ1-1; DNA: TGTGCCAGCACTGACCAGGGGATAGGAACTGAAGCTTTCTTT; CDR3: CASTDQGIGTEAFF
length: 16; D: TRBD1; size: once; V: TRBV6-2/TRBV6-3; J: TRBJ2-1; DNA: TGTGCCAGCAGTTTCCCACGGGACAGGTACGGAAATGAGCAGTTCTTC; CDR3: CASSFPRDRYGNEQFF
length: 15; D: TRBD1; size: .; V: TRBV4-1; J: TRBJ1-5; DNA: TGCGCCAGCAGCCAGACAGGGGTAAACAATCAGCCCCAGCATTTT; CDR3: CASSQTGVNNQPQHF
length: 18; D: .; size: .; V: TRBV3-1/TRBV3-2; J: TRBJ1-5; DNA: TGTGCCAGCAGCCAAGATCTAGAAACAGGATATAGCAATCAGCCCCAGCATTTT; CDR3: CASSQDLETGYSNQPQHF
length: 15; D: TRBD1; size: .; V: TRBV9; J: TRBJ1-5; DNA: TGTGCCAGCAGCGCCGGGACAGGGGTCGGTCAGCCCCAGCATTTT; CDR3: CASSAGTGVGQPQHF
length: 15; D: .; size: .; V: TRBV9; J: TRBJ2-7; DNA: TGTGCCAGCAGCGTAGATGTCAACAGGGTTGCCGAGCAGTACTTC; CDR3: CASSVDVNRVAEQYF
length: 10; D: .; size: .; V: TRBV20-1; J: TRBJ2-1; DNA: TGCAGTGCTACTAGAAATGAGCAGTTCTTC; CDR3: CSATRNEQFF